These 28 T cell receptor beta chains came from one sample sequenced in a study of blood T cell repertoires in COVID-19. The protocol was immunoSEQ multiplex PCR, while the TCRdb copy is restricted to in-frame clones and leaves out a portion. The table shows over 200,000 clones, with around 86% occurring only once. Sequenced sample: peripheral blood. Receptors originate from a middle-aged man who had recovered from COVID-19.

The chain carries TRBV6-5 and TRBJ2-7; TRBD2 is a possible D gene (5 bases). Deletions cut 8 bases from V and 0 bases from J, with 14 bases between. The CDR3 length is 14 residues. The germline CDR1 and CDR2 sequences are MNHEY and SVGAGI. The CDR3 sequence is CASGEVSDSYEQYF. CDR3 sequence (DNA): TGTGCCAGCGGCGAGGTTAGCGACTCCTACGAGCAGTACTTC.

This chain links TRBV7-9 with TRBJ1-2; 8 bases are shared with TRBD1. This CDR3 comprises 15 residues. Looked up from germline, CDR1 is SEHNR and CDR2 is FQNEAQ (reference sequence). J was trimmed by 3 bases and V by 5 bases; bases with no gene match: 8. The CDR3 spells CASSPGTGDYYGYTF. CDR3 nucleotide sequence: TGTGCCAGCAGCCCCGGGACAGGTGACTACTATGGCTACACCTTC.

V gene TRBV20-1 combines with J gene TRBJ2-1, with unresolved D. Deletions cut 3 bases from V and 5 bases from J, with 11 bases between. The germline V gene has CDR1 DFQATT and CDR2 SNEGSKA (reference sequence). The CDR3 contains 13 residues. CDR3 coding DNA: TGCAGTGCTAGTTCCGGGTCTGACAATGAGCAGTTCTTC. Its protein product is CSASSGSDNEQFF.

This rearrangement joins TRBV4-3 to TRBJ2-3, with D hard to call. CDR1 LGHNA and CDR2 YSLEER come from the germline V gene. This CDR3 has 17 amino acids. V was trimmed by 1 base and J by 0 bases, leaving 14 bases between them. CDR3 sequence: CASSQGLTKPSTDTQYF. The CDR3 DNA sequence: TGCGCCAGCAGCCAAGGGCTGACAAAACCTAGCACAGATACGCAGTATTTT.

The CDR3 region has the DNA TGTGCCAGCAGCGTAGACGGGGGGGACTACGAGCAGTACTTC. Translation gives CASSVDGGDYEQYF. The rearrangement links TRBV9 to TRBJ2-7; 8 bases are shared with TRBD2. J gave up 3 bases and V 0 bases, and 2 bases lay outside the gene matches. Germline CDR1 and CDR2: SGDLS and YYNGEE. The CDR3 has 14 amino acids.

This chain connects TRBV3-1 (or the pseudogene TRBV3-2) to TRBJ1-5, with 7 nucleotides matching TRBD1. Trimming cost V 4 bases and J 3 bases; bases outside gene matches: 3. The V gene's germline CDR1 is LGHDT and CDR2 YNNKEL (reference sequence). The CDR3 runs 14 residues. The CDR3 DNA reads as TGTGCCAGCAGCCGGGGACAGAACAATCAGCCCCAGCATTTT. Its translation is CASSRGQNNQPQHF.

This clone turned up a few times. An end of the junction differs from the germline gene, which may be a read error. V gene TRBV19 combines with J gene TRBJ2-5, with 15 nucleotides matching TRBD2. The CDR3 has 13 amino acids. The germline V gene encodes CDR1 LNHDA and CDR2 SQIVND (reference sequence). This CDR3 is CGTSGGHSGTQYF. In DNA, the CDR3 is TGCGGGACTAGCGGGGGGCACAGTGGGACCCAGTACTTC.

Comments on this clone: Other DNA sequences within the sample encode an identical CDR3. The chain is built from TRBV12-3 or TRBV12-4 and TRBJ2-7; no clear D. V was clipped by 3 bases and J by 3 bases, with 3 bases between them. The CDR3 loop spans 11 amino acids. The CDR3: CASSFLYEQYF. CDR3 bases: TGTGCCAGCAGTTTTCTCTACGAGCAGTACTTC.

The chain joins TRBV5-5 to TRBJ1-6, with D possibly matching TRBD1 (5 bases). The V gene's germline CDR1 is SGHKS and CDR2 YYEKEE (reference sequence). Trimming shortened V by 0 bases and J by 10 bases, and 11 bases separated the two germline ends. The CDR3 runs 14 residues. This CDR3 reads CASSLAGGYSPLHF. CDR3 bases: TGTGCCAGCAGCTTGGCCGGGGGATACTCACCCCTCCACTTT.

V and J are TRBV5-1 and TRBJ2-7; TRBD1 aligns across 7 bases. The V and J ends lost 2 bases and 5 bases, in that order; junction bases with no gene match: 10. Germline V CDR1 and CDR2: SGHRS, YFSETQ. CDR3 size: 15 residues. The CDR3 coding sequence is TGCGCCAGCAGCTTATCTGGACAGGCTGTGAACGAGCAGTACTTC. Protein sequence: CASSLSGQAVNEQYF.

V is TRBV10-3 and J is TRBJ2-7; 7 nucleotides agree with TRBD1. Germline CDR1 ENHRY, CDR2 SYGVKD. The J segment lost 2 bases and the V segment lost 10 bases, leaving 14 bases of the junction unmatched. The CDR3 is 15 amino acids. The CDR3 DNA sequence: TGTGCCAATACTTCCAGGGGGACACTTCCCTACGAGCAGTACTTC. The encoded protein is CANTSRGTLPYEQYF.

The V and J genes are TRBV19 and TRBJ2-3, with TRBD1 as a possible D gene (6 bases). Deletions cut 5 bases from V and 2 bases from J, with 14 bases between. The CDR3 is 15 amino acids. Germline V gene lookup returns CDR1 LNHDA and CDR2 SQIVND (reference sequence). In nucleotides, the CDR3 is TGTGCCAGTAGTTCCCAGGGACATTCCACAGATACGCAGTATTTT. This codes for CASSSQGHSTDTQYF.

V gene TRBV6-5 combines with J gene TRBJ1-1; D might be TRBD1 (6 bases). Germline V gene data show CDR1 as MNHEY and CDR2 as SVGAGI. This CDR3 is 11 amino acids long. V was clipped by 2 bases and J by 8 bases, with 6 bases between them. This CDR3 reads CASSYGTEAFF. CDR3 coding DNA: TGTGCCAGCAGTTACGGGACAGAAGCTTTCTTT.

The V gene is TRBV6-1, the J gene TRBJ2-5; TRBD2 matches at 7 bases. V lost 5 bases and J lost 5; bases outside the gene matches: 5. CDR3 size: 13 residues. CDR1 MNHNS and CDR2 SASEGT come from the germline V gene. CDR3 DNA: TGTGCCAGCAGTTTGACTAGCCCGGAGACCCAGTACTTC. This gives the protein CASSLTSPETQYF.

This clone has a single count. This chain connects TRBV5-1 to TRBJ2-5; 7 positions agree with TRBD1. V gave up 4 bases and J gave up 4 bases; unmatched junction bases: 4. The CDR3 has 13 residues. Germline V gene data show CDR1 as SGHRS and CDR2 as YFSETQ. The CDR3 spells CASSPTGLETQYF. CDR3 in DNA: TGCGCCAGCAGCCCGACAGGGTTAGAGACCCAGTACTTC. The entire variable domain, with the rest obtained from reference TRBV5-1 and TRBJ2-5, is as follows: KAGVTQTPRYLIKTRGQQVTLSCSPISGHRSVSWYQQTPGQGLQFLFEYFSETQRNKGNFPGRFSGRQFSNSRSEMNVSTLELGDSALYLCASSPTGLETQYFGPGTRLLVL.

This clone appeared once. The gene calls are TRBV4-3 and TRBJ2-1, with 8 bases lining up with TRBD2. Germline-derived CDR1 and CDR2 are LGHNA and YSLEER. CDR3 length equals 15 residues. Losses at the gene ends were 1 base for V and 8 bases for J; bases not matched to a gene: 7. The DNA for the CDR3 is TGCGCCAGCAGCCAAGGGACTAGCCCCAACTATGAGCAGTTCTTC. This translates into CASSQGTSPNYEQFF.

This clone was seen only a few times. V gene TRBV7-9 combines with J gene TRBJ2-1; TRBD2 matches 9 bases. V lost 4 bases, J lost 6 bases, and 10 bases stayed unmatched. The CDR3 extends over 16 amino acids. Germline CDR1 SEHNR, CDR2 FQNEAQ (reference sequence). The chain's CDR3 is CASSSLGGGAVNEQFF. For the CDR3, the DNA is TGTGCCAGCAGCTCCCTGGGCGGGGGGGCGGTCAATGAGCAGTTCTTC.

The J gene is TRBJ2-3, the V gene TRBV5-6; the match to TRBD1 covers 7 bases. Germline trimming cut 0 bases from V and 0 bases from J; bases unmatched to any gene: 1. Germline-derived CDR1 and CDR2 are SGHDT and YYEEEE. CDR3 length: 15 amino acids. DNA for the CDR3: TGTGCCAGCAGCTTGGTCAGGGGGAGCACAGATACGCAGTATTTT. Its protein is CASSLVRGSTDTQYF.

This chain links TRBV6-5 with TRBJ2-5, with TRBD1 matching over 7 bases. After removal of 4 bases from V and 1 base from J, the junction contained 9 bases not matched to a gene. This CDR3 has 16 residues. The V gene's germline CDR1 is MNHEY and CDR2 SVGAGI. The CDR3 protein is CASSLDHGTVQETQYF. The CDR3 nucleotides read TGTGCCAGCAGTTTAGACCACGGGACAGTCCAAGAGACCCAGTACTTC.

The rearrangement joins TRBV6-5 to TRBJ1-4; D is ambiguous. V gave up 5 bases and J gave up 5 bases, with 15 bases separating them. Germline V gene sequence: CDR1 MNHEY, CDR2 SVGAGI. The CDR3 extends over 15 amino acids. DNA for the CDR3: TGTGCCAGCAGTAGCGGCCGCGGGGTGAATGAAAAACTGTTTTTT. This translates into CASSSGRGVNEKLFF.

The chain links TRBV19 to TRBJ2-7; perhaps TRBD2 as D (6 bases). Germline lookup yields CDR1 LNHDA and CDR2 SQIVND (reference sequence). The CDR3 is 14 amino acids. V lost 6 bases, J lost 3 bases, and 15 bases lay in between. The CDR3 sequence is CASSRRRAVYEQYF. DNA for the CDR3: TGTGCCAGTAGCCGGCGGAGGGCCGTCTACGAGCAGTACTTC.

The genes are TRBV11-2 and TRBJ2-2; 7 nucleotides align to TRBD2. The germline CDR1 and CDR2 sequences are SGHAT and FQNNGV. This CDR3 spans 15 amino acids. V gave up 6 bases and J gave up 3 bases; unmatched junction bases: 7. CDR3 in amino acids: CASRLAGRDTGELFF. The CDR3 DNA reads as TGTGCCAGCAGGCTCGCGGGGAGGGACACCGGGGAGCTGTTTTTT.

The V gene is TRBV6-5, the J gene TRBJ2-2, with D possibly matching TRBD1 (5 bases). CDR1 MNHEY and CDR2 SVGAGI come from the germline V gene. This CDR3 is built from 13 residues. V was cut by 7 bases and J by 7 bases, with 13 bases left in between. In nucleotides, the CDR3 is TGTGCCAGCACAGGCAGGGTCGGCGGGGAGCTGTTTTTT. It codes for CASTGRVGGELFF.

The chain is built from TRBV2 and TRBJ2-1; TRBD2 matches at 7 bases. V lost 8 bases and J lost 6; bases outside the gene matches: 13. Germline V gene data show CDR1 as SNHLY and CDR2 as FYNNEI. The CDR3 spans 15 residues. The CDR3 nucleotides are TGTGCCAGCGAACCCCCCGGACTAGATTCCAATGAGCAGTTCTTC. It codes for CASEPPGLDSNEQFF.

The J gene is TRBJ2-3, the V gene TRBV5-1; 9 bases agree with TRBD2. CDR3 size: 14 residues. Trimming removed 6 bases from V and 5 bases from J; junction bases left unmatched: 7. Germline V gene data show CDR1 as SGHRS and CDR2 as YFSETQ. For the CDR3, the DNA is TGCGCCAGCAAGCCTAGCGGGGTGGTAGATACGCAGTATTTT. Amino acids: CASKPSGVVDTQYF.

The rearrangement joins TRBV29-1 to TRBJ2-7; TRBD2 is a possible D gene (5 bases). V lost 2 bases to trimming and J lost 6 bases, with 11 bases between them. This CDR3 region has 12 residues. The germline V gene encodes CDR1 SQVTM and CDR2 ANQGSEA. The CDR3 coding sequence is TGCAGCGTTGAAAAGACCCGGGGCGAGCAGTACTTC. This gives the protein CSVEKTRGEQYF.

The chain combines TRBV5-6 with TRBJ2-1; 8 positions match TRBD2. CDR1 is SGHDT, CDR2 YYEEEE, per germline. Trimming removed 3 bases from V and 8 bases from J; junction bases left unmatched: 7. The CDR3 runs 14 residues. The CDR3 bases are TGTGCCAGCAGCTCGGACGGGGGGGCCGATGAGCAGTTCTTC. Its translation: CASSSDGGADEQFF.

V and J are TRBV9 and TRBJ1-1, with 10 bases aligning to TRBD1. CDR1 and CDR2 from the germline V gene are SGDLS and YYNGEE. J was trimmed by 12 bases and V by 4 bases; bases with no gene match: 9. The CDR3 loop spans 13 amino acids. CDR3 loop: CASSPGQGVVPFF. The CDR3, as DNA: TGTGCCAGCAGCCCCGGACAGGGGGTCGTCCCTTTCTTT.